Detailed here is one T cell receptor beta chain. Its antigen is unidentified. The data were taken from a study of siplizumab effects on memory and regulatory T cells. Study conclusions and caveats: The apparent diversity of naive T cells exceeded that of memory cells, and naive T cells seemed to make a major contribution to the alloresponse.

Per individual sample, 85,000 to 100,000 TCR templates were assayed. Only in-frame clones appear in the TCRdb table, and some are missing; sequencing was by immunoSEQ multiplex PCR. The sample yields approximately 75,000 clones, 93% seen once. The germline V gene has CDR1 SGHAT and CDR2 FQNNGV. The ends were cut back, 6 bases at V and 4 bases at J, with 19 bases in the middle. The length of the CDR3 is 15 residues. Sequencing was carried out using CD8+ T cells sorted from blood. The chain recombines TRBV11-2 with TRBJ2-7; D is uncertain. The sequence derives from a human donor in good health. In DNA, the CDR3 is TGTGCCAGCAGTTGGGCCCCGGCTACCTCGTACGAGCAGTACTTC. It specifies CASSWAPATSYEQYF. Combining the CDR3 with reference TRBV11-2 and TRBJ2-7 gives the whole variable domain EAGVAQSPRYKIIEKRQSVAFWCNPISGHATLYWYQQILGQGPKLLIQFQNNGVVDDSQLPKDRFSAERLKGVDSTLKIQPAKLEDSAVYLCASSWAPATSYEQYFGPGTRLTVT.